Listed here are 18 T cell receptor beta chains from one sample, sequenced in a study of blood T cell repertoires in COVID-19. The repertoire was sequenced with immunoSEQ multiplex PCR; TCRdb's copy has only in-frame clones and lacks some. The sample contains 400,000 to 450,000 clones, roughly nine tenths of which appear only once. Material: PBMCs or T cells enriched from blood (not recorded which). All receptors come from a man aged 25 to 40 who had recovered from COVID-19.

This clone was seen only a few times. The rearrangement uses TRBV12-3 or TRBV12-4 and TRBJ2-2; a weak D match, TRBD2 (5 bases). Trimming removed 5 bases from V and 6 bases from J, with 7 bases in between. The CDR3 contains 12 residues. As DNA, the CDR3 is TGTGCCAGCAGTCCGGACTCCGGGGAGCTGTTTTTT. It yields the protein CASSPDSGELFF.

The rearrangement joins TRBV19 to TRBJ2-3; D not certain. The CDR3 is made up of 10 amino acids. Trimming shortened V by 8 bases and J by 9 bases, and 9 bases separated the two germline ends. CDR1 LNHDA and CDR2 SQIVND come from the germline V gene (reference sequence). The CDR3 reads CASLPRTQYF. The CDR3, as DNA: TGTGCCAGTCTTCCGAGGACGCAGTATTTT.

The chain employs TRBV19 and TRBJ2-1; possible D gene TRBD2, 6 bases. Trimming shortened V by 5 bases and J by 5 bases, and 16 bases separated the two germline ends. There are 15 residues in the CDR3. CDR1 is LNHDA, CDR2 SQIVND, per germline (reference sequence). The CDR3 DNA reads TGTGCCAGTAGTCTTAGCGGCCTATTGAACAATGAGCAGTTCTTC. It codes for CASSLSGLLNNEQFF.

This clone has only one observation. The chain joins TRBV28 to TRBJ1-5; no reliable D call. The CDR3 is 15 residues long. Between the trimmed V and J ends, which lost 3 bases and 2 bases, there was a span of 11 bases. CDR1 MDHEN and CDR2 SYDVKM come from the germline V gene. As DNA, the CDR3 is TGTGCCAGCAGTTTTGAGGGTAAGGGCAATCAGCCCCAGCATTTT. It codes for CASSFEGKGNQPQHF.

The V and J genes are TRBV28 and TRBJ1-6; D is uncertain. The CDR3 loop spans 13 amino acids. CDR1 and CDR2 from the germline V gene are MDHEN and SYDVKM. Trimming took 4 bases from V and 6 from J, leaving 7 bases between them. Written as DNA, the CDR3 is TGTGCCAGCAGTTCCAGTTTTAATTCACCCCTCCACTTT. This translates into CASSSSFNSPLHF. The entire variable domain, with the rest obtained from reference TRBV28 and TRBJ1-6, is as follows: DVKVTQSSRYLVKRTGEKVFLECVQDMDHENMFWYRQDPGLGLRLIYFSYDVKMKEKGDIPEGYSVSREKKERFSLILESASTNQTSMYLCASSSSFNSPLHFGNGTRLTVT.

The rearrangement joins TRBV29-1 to TRBJ1-1; D gene uncertain. The CDR3 runs to 14 residues. In germline, CDR1 is SQVTM, CDR2 ANQGSEA. Between the trimmed V and J ends, which lost 4 bases and 3 bases, there was a span of 15 bases. CDR3 sequence: CSVGLRGSDTEAFF. As DNA, the CDR3 is TGCAGCGTTGGACTCCGGGGTTCGGACACTGAAGCTTTCTTT.

CDR3: CASSLRPGLRLFDTDTQYF. The CDR3 bases are TGTGCCAGCAGCTTAAGGCCGGGACTAAGACTTTTTGACACAGATACGCAGTATTTT. This chain links TRBV7-2 with TRBJ2-3; 7 nucleotides agree with TRBD2. V was clipped by 2 bases and J by 2 bases; unmatched bases: 16. The length of the CDR3 is 19 residues. The V gene's germline CDR1 is SGHTA and CDR2 FQGNSA.

This chain uses TRBV10-2 with TRBJ1-1; 7 bases line up with TRBD1. There are 15 residues in the CDR3. Germline V gene sequence: CDR1 WSHSY, CDR2 SAAADI. V shed 3 bases and J 8 bases; nucleotides not matched to a gene: 12. CDR3 DNA sequence: TGCGCCAGCAGTGACCTAGTAACAGGGGCCGTGGAAGCTTTCTTT. Translation: CASSDLVTGAVEAFF.

The chain uses TRBV4-1 and TRBJ2-1; 8 bases match TRBD1. V was clipped by 5 bases and J by 8 bases; unmatched bases: 11. The CDR3 spans 15 residues. The germline CDR1 and CDR2 sequences are MGHRA and YSYEKL. CDR3 loop: CASSFEDRVGHEQFF. The CDR3 bases are TGCGCCAGCAGCTTCGAGGACAGGGTAGGGCATGAGCAGTTCTTC.

The rearrangement uses TRBV6-5 and TRBJ1-1, with TRBD1 as a possible D gene (5 bases). Germline CDR1 and CDR2: MNHEY and SVGAGI. Trimming cost V 5 bases and J 8 bases, with 18 bases left between them. The length of the CDR3 is 14 residues. CDR3 sequence (DNA): TGTGCCAGCAGTACATCCCGGAGGGGAACGGAAGCTTTCTTT. Its protein is CASSTSRRGTEAFF.

V is TRBV7-8 and J is TRBJ1-2; perhaps TRBD1 as D (6 bases). The V end was cut by 7 bases, the J end by 1 base, with 13 bases between. The CDR3 is 14 amino acids. Germline V gene sequence: CDR1 SGHVS, CDR2 FQNEAQ. DNA for the CDR3: TGTGCCAGCACCTCGGGACAAAGTAACTATGGCTACACCTTC. Translated: CASTSGQSNYGYTF.

Remarks on this clone: Other DNA variants within this sample encode the same CDR3. This chain joins TRBV7-9 and TRBJ2-1; 7 nucleotides match TRBD1. Germline trimming cut 5 bases from V and 0 bases from J; bases unmatched to any gene: 7. The CDR3 covers 16 residues. The germline CDR1 and CDR2 sequences are SEHNR and FQNEAQ (reference sequence). CDR3: CASSPRDSSSYNEQFF. The CDR3, as DNA: TGTGCCAGCAGCCCCCGGGACAGCAGCTCCTACAATGAGCAGTTCTTC.

The chain couples TRBV7-9 to TRBJ2-7; TRBD2 is a possible D gene (5 bases). Germline-derived CDR1 and CDR2 are SEHNR and FQNEAQ (reference sequence). The CDR3 loop spans 14 amino acids. V was shortened by 3 bases and J by 5 bases, with 14 bases between the two germline ends. CDR3 DNA sequence: TGTGCCAGCAGCTTGCTAGCACTCACCCACGAGCAGTACTTC. This sequence encodes CASSLLALTHEQYF.

This rearrangement joins TRBV30 to TRBJ2-3; D might be TRBD1 (5 bases). This CDR3 spans 11 amino acids. Germline assignment: CDR1 GTSNPN and CDR2 SVGIG (reference sequence). V was clipped by 2 bases and J by 11 bases, with 11 bases between them. CDR3 DNA sequence: TGTGCCTGGAGTTTTGGGCAGGGGCAGTATTTT. Protein: CAWSFGQGQYF.

The rearrangement uses TRBV27 and TRBJ2-6; D uncertain. The V end lost 4 bases, the J end lost 0 bases, and 7 bases lay between the germline ends. CDR1 and CDR2 from the germline V gene are MNHEY and SMNVEV (reference sequence). The CDR3 is 15 amino acids. CDR3 bases: TGTGCCAGCAGTTCCTACCGCTCTGGGGCCAACGTCCTGACTTTC. Residues: CASSSYRSGANVLTF.

The V gene is TRBV3-1 (or the pseudogene TRBV3-2), the J gene TRBJ2-5; 13 positions agree with TRBD2. Germline V gene data show CDR1 as LGHDT and CDR2 as YNNKEL (reference sequence). Unmatched junction bases numbered 7, after V lost 3 bases and J lost 3 bases. The CDR3 has 17 amino acids. CDR3 sequence reads: CASSQNLGLAGEETQYF. The DNA of the CDR3 is TGTGCCAGCAGCCAGAATCTAGGACTAGCGGGAGAAGAGACCCAGTACTTC.

Turning to this clone: The same CDR3 can be traced to other DNA sequences in this sample. This sequence joins TRBV18 and TRBJ2-7, with D unresolved. CDR3 length: 14 amino acids. Between the trimmed V and J ends, which lost 0 bases and 2 bases, there was a span of 8 bases. The germline CDR1 and CDR2 sequences are KGHSH and LQKENI. This CDR3 is CASSPPAAPYEQYF. The CDR3 DNA sequence: TGTGCCAGCTCACCACCGGCAGCGCCCTACGAGCAGTACTTC.

The rearrangement joins TRBV30 to TRBJ1-1; D may be TRBD1 (5 bases). The CDR3 extends over 13 amino acids. Trimming shortened V by 1 base and J by 6 bases, and 12 bases separated the two germline ends. Per the germline V gene, CDR1 is GTSNPN and CDR2 is SVGIG (reference sequence). CDR3 nucleotide sequence: TGTGCCTGGAGTGGTGGGGGGTGGCCTGAAGCTTTCTTT. Translation gives CAWSGGGWPEAFF.